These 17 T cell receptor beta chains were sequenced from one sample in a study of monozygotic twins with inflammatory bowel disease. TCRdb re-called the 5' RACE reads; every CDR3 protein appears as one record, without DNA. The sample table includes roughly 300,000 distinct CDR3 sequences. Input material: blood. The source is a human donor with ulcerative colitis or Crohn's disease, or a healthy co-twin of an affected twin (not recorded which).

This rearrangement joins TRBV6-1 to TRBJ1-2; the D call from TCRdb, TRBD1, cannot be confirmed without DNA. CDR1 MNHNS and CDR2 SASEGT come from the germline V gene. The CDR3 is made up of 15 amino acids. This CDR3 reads CASSQRTGGGYGYTF.

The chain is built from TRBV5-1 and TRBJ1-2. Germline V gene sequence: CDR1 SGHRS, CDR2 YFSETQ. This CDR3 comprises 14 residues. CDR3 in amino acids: CASRLEGPTYGYTF.

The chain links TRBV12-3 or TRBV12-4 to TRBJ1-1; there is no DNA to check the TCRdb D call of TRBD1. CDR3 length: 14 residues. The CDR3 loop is CASSIGQENTEAFF.

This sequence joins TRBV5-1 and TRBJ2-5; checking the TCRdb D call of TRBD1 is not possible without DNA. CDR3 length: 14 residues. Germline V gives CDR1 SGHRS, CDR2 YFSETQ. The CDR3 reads CASSLEGRQETQYF. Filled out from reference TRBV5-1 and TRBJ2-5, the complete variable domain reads KAGVTQTPRYLIKTRGQQVTLSCSPISGHRSVSWYQQTPGQGLQFLFEYFSETQRNKGNFPGRFSGRQFSNSRSEMNVSTLELGDSALYLCASSLEGRQETQYFGPGTRLLVL.

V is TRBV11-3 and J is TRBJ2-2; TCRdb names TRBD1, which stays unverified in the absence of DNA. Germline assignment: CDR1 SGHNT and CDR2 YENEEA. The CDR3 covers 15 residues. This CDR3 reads CASRSGTGLPGELFF.

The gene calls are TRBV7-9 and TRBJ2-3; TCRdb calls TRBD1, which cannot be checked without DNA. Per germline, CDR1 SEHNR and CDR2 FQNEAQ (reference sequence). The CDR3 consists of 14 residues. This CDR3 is CASSADRSTDTQYF.

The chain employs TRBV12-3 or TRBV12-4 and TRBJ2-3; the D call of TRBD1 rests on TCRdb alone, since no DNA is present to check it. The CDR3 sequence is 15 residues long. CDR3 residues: CASSSGDTDTDTQYF.

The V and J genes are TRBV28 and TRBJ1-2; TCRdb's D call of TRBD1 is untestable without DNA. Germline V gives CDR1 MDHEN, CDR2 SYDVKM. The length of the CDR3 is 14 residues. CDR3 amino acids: CASSIAGTVYGYTF.

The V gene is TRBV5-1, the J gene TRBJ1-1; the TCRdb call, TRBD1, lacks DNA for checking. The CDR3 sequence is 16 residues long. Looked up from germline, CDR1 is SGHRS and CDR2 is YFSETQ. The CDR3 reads CASSLEGAGFATEAFF. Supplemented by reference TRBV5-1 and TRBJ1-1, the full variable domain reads KAGVTQTPRYLIKTRGQQVTLSCSPISGHRSVSWYQQTPGQGLQFLFEYFSETQRNKGNFPGRFSGRQFSNSRSEMNVSTLELGDSALYLCASSLEGAGFATEAFFGQGTRLTVV.

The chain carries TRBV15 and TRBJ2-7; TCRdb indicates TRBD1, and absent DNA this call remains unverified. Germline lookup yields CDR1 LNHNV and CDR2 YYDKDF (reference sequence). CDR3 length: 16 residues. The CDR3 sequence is CATSRDLGTGGIEQYF.

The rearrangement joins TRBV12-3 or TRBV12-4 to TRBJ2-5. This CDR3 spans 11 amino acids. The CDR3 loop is CASGNSETQYF.

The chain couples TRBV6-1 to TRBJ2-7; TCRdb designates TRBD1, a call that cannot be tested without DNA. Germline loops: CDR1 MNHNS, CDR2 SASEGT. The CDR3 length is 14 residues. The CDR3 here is CASSHDRFSYEQYF.

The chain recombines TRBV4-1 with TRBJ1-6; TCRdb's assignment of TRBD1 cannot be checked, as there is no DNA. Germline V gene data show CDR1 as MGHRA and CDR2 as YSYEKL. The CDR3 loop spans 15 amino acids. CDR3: CASSQDATAYSPLHF.

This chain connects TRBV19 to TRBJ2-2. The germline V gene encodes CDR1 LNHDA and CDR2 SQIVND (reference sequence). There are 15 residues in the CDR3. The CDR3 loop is CASSILDWKTGELFF.

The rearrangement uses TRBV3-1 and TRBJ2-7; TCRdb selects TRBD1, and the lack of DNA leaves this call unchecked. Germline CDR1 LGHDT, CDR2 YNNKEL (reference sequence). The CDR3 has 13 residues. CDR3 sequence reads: CASSQLQGYEQYF.

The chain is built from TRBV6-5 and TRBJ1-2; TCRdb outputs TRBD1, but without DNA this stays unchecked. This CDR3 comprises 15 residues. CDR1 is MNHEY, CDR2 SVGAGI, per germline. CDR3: CASSYATGDVYGYTF.

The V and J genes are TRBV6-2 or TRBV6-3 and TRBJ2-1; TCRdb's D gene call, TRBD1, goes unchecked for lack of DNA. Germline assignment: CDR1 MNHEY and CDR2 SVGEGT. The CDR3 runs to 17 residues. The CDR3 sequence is CASSYSELRQGDHEQFF.